This TCR beta chain was retrieved from a study of T cell repertoires in aging, cancer and after chemotherapy. General study points: Loss of evenness, beyond lost richness, contributed to age-related TCR diversity decline in cancer patients.

A mixed TRB-A/B primer pool amplified rearranged TRB by multiplex touch-down PCR. From the multiplex PCR reads, TCRdb called clonotypes with MiXCR, one entry per CDR3 protein. This table has about 9,200 distinct CDR3 sequences, 30% to 45% appearing once. Amplification of TCR beta used genomic DNA extracted from peripheral blood. The CDR3 has 16 amino acids. The germline CDR1 and CDR2 sequences are MNHEY and SVGEGT. Germline trimming cut 5 bases from V and 7 bases from J; bases unmatched to any gene: 16. As to this clonotype: What it binds is not known.

Sequencing was carried out using blood. This chain uses TRBV6-2 or TRBV6-3 with TRBJ2-7; 8 bases fit TRBD2. This TCR derives from a human donor in good health. In nucleotides, the CDR3 is TGTGCCAGCAGTACCCAGGGAAGCGGGAGTGGGAATGAGCAGTACTTC. Protein product: CASSTQGSGSGNEQYF.